Listed below are T cell receptor beta chains from one sample, sequenced in a study of persistence of HIV-infected CD4 T cells. These receptors' targets are unknown. Only in-frame clones appear in the TCRdb table, and some are missing; sequencing was by immunoSEQ multiplex PCR. The sample holds about 40,000 clones, around 78% seen once. This specimen was CD4+ T cells sorted from PBMCs after approximately 19-hour stimulation, taken from a patient who received antiretroviral therapy. The source of these receptors is an adult man with HIV who was CMV-seropositive. Each CDR3 is given with its conserved first and last residue. D genes are given only for firm matches.

cdr3_aa,j_call,v_call,cdr3_length,d_call
CASSLVTDTQYF,TRBJ2-3,TRBV5-5,12,-
CASSLDRAEAFF,TRBJ1-1,TRBV12-3/TRBV12-4,12,-
CASGRWGQNTEAFF,TRBJ1-1,TRBV3-1/TRBV3-2,14,-
CASSMGGGASQPQHF,TRBJ1-5,TRBV19,15,-
CASSTGQGGVDTQYF,TRBJ2-3,TRBV7-2,15,TRBD1
CASKFRTEKLFF,TRBJ1-4,TRBV12-3/TRBV12-4,12,-
CASSVGVVNTEAFF,TRBJ1-1,TRBV9,14,-
CASSQQAGAAPGELFF,TRBJ2-2,TRBV19,16,-
CASRPGQGVNTGELFF,TRBJ2-2,TRBV7-9,16,-
CASSARQGTEQYF,TRBJ2-7,TRBV9,13,TRBD1
CASSPGTAGYTF,TRBJ1-2,TRBV7-3,12,TRBD1
CASSAGRRGYTF,TRBJ1-2,TRBV2,12,-
CASSPYRTFQETQYF,TRBJ2-5,TRBV7-2,15,-
CASSLPKGPGEKLFF,TRBJ1-4,TRBV5-8,15,-
CASSPGTFLGNYGYTF,TRBJ1-2,TRBV5-1,16,-
CASSVMERGSLHF,TRBJ1-6,TRBV7-2,13,-
CASSLEGWATGELFF,TRBJ2-2,TRBV5-4,15,-
CASRVAGNTYNEQFF,TRBJ2-1,TRBV7-8,15,TRBD2
CASIPDGSNYGYTF,TRBJ1-2,TRBV6-5,14,-
CASSWGTVNTEAFF,TRBJ1-1,TRBV28,14,-
CASSPTGANEKLFF,TRBJ1-4,TRBV7-2,14,TRBD1
CAAGRGSNTGELFF,TRBJ2-2,TRBV5-5,14,-
CASRPGRQTNTEAFF,TRBJ1-1,TRBV6-5,15,-
CASSFVTSGRSEQFF,TRBJ2-1,TRBV5-8,15,TRBD2
CASSTSNAYEQYF,TRBJ2-7,TRBV19,13,-
CASSQESGRGTQYF,TRBJ2-5,TRBV4-3,14,TRBD2
CASSTGYNSPLHF,TRBJ1-6,TRBV19,13,-
CAIRRDRSTDTQYF,TRBJ2-3,TRBV10-3,14,TRBD1
CASRYGLSTEAFF,TRBJ1-1,TRBV6-5,13,-
CAWSEGSVREKLFF,TRBJ1-4,TRBV30,14,-
CASRAPARSNTEAFF,TRBJ1-1,TRBV6-5,15,-
CASSPSSNQPQHF,TRBJ1-5,TRBV7-2,13,-
CASTPPGRSNTGELFF,TRBJ2-2,TRBV7-2,16,-
CSAGRAEEAFF,TRBJ1-1,TRBV20-1,11,-
CASTPRDEYSNQPQHF,TRBJ1-5,TRBV19,16,-
CASSLGGLSGNTIYF,TRBJ1-3,TRBV5-4,15,-
CASSSGTLPNYGYTF,TRBJ1-2,TRBV14,15,-
CASRQGGVETQYF,TRBJ2-5,TRBV3-1/TRBV3-2,13,TRBD2
CASTSRDTHGELFF,TRBJ2-2,TRBV6-5,14,-
CASSIKQIGRSEELFF,TRBJ2-2,TRBV19,16,-
CASRRQVQANEKLFF,TRBJ1-4,TRBV13,15,-
CASSLAVWDEQFF,TRBJ2-1,TRBV5-4,13,-
CASSLIPQGAAGELFF,TRBJ2-2,TRBV7-3,16,TRBD1
CAISGRGAPTGELFF,TRBJ2-2,TRBV10-3,15,TRBD2
CASSVAPQGSHEQYF,TRBJ2-7,TRBV9,15,TRBD1
CASSISGFTSGNTIYF,TRBJ1-3,TRBV19,16,-
CASSSKLTGDRNYGYTF,TRBJ1-2,TRBV19,17,TRBD1
CASSLSRGRDWSGELFF,TRBJ2-2,TRBV14,17,-
CASSRGGFGYTF,TRBJ1-2,TRBV5-1,12,-
CAWTHPGQGDQPQHF,TRBJ1-5,TRBV30,15,TRBD1
CASSPLLAGGPETQYF,TRBJ2-5,TRBV4-3,16,TRBD2
CASSQGSGVGELFF,TRBJ2-2,TRBV3-1/TRBV3-2,14,-
CATYYYGYTF,TRBJ1-2,TRBV27,10,-
CASSPGMGNEQFF,TRBJ2-1,TRBV18,13,-
CASRQGQGISDTQYF,TRBJ2-3,TRBV5-4,15,TRBD1
CASEGPWGNQPQHF,TRBJ1-5,TRBV6-5,14,-
CASRESGNTIYF,TRBJ1-3,TRBV2,12,-
CASSQDKGRGRSYGYTF,TRBJ1-2,TRBV3-1/TRBV3-2,17,TRBD1
CASSHRSGTNEQFF,TRBJ2-1,TRBV16,14,TRBD2
CASSLRTTGVGGNTIYF,TRBJ1-3,TRBV13,17,TRBD1